These 28 T cell receptor beta chains came from one sample sequenced in a study of blood T cell repertoires in COVID-19. The method was immunoSEQ multiplex PCR; TCRdb's version includes in-frame clones alone and lacks a portion of them. The table shows around 470,000 clones, with roughly 89% occurring only once. The sample was peripheral blood. These TCRs come from a young man with COVID-19, enrolled during active disease.

The chain is built from TRBV19 and TRBJ2-2, with 9 bases identical to TRBD2. CDR3 size: 18 residues. The V gene end was trimmed by 5 bases and the J gene end by 5 bases; junction bases not matched to a gene: 15. The germline V gene encodes CDR1 LNHDA and CDR2 SQIVND (reference sequence). The CDR3 loop reads CASSLAGIGGPRTGELFF. CDR3 nucleotide sequence: TGTGCCAGTAGTCTAGCGGGGATCGGGGGGCCTAGGACCGGGGAGCTGTTTTTT.

V is TRBV7-9 and J is TRBJ1-1; 7 bases are a match to TRBD1. The CDR3 consists of 15 residues. Per germline, CDR1 SEHNR and CDR2 FQNEAQ (reference sequence). Unmatched junction bases numbered 6, after V lost 5 bases and J lost 0 bases. This CDR3 is CASSHEGGLNTEAFF. The CDR3 DNA reads as TGTGCCAGCAGCCACGAAGGGGGCTTGAACACTGAAGCTTTCTTT.

This clone was observed a few times. At one end the junction does not follow the germline gene, possibly because of a read error. The gene calls are TRBV7-7 and TRBJ2-1, with D tentatively TRBD2 (6 bases). The germline CDR1 and CDR2 sequences are SSHAT and FNYEAQ (reference sequence). CDR3 length: 17 amino acids. The CDR3 region is CASSLGTHPGGYNEQFF. CDR3 nucleotide sequence: TGTGCTAGCAGCCTGGGGACTCACCCTGGTGGGTACAATGAGCAGTTCTTC.

This sequence joins TRBV7-9 and TRBJ2-7; weak D call: TRBD2 (6 bases). This CDR3 spans 12 amino acids. Germline V gene sequence: CDR1 SEHNR, CDR2 FQNEAQ (reference sequence). V lost 8 bases, J lost 3 bases, and 11 bases lay in between. CDR3: CASGEDHYEQYF. CDR3 nucleotide sequence: TGTGCCAGCGGGGAGGATCACTACGAGCAGTACTTC.

The V gene is TRBV12-5, the J gene TRBJ2-1; 11 nucleotides align to TRBD1. Losses at the gene ends were 0 bases for V and 9 bases for J; bases not matched to a gene: 7. The length of the CDR3 is 16 residues. CDR1 LGHNT and CDR2 FRNRAP come from the germline V gene. CDR3 DNA sequence: TGTGCTAGTGGTTTGGTACTAGGGACAGGGGGGGGTGAGCAGTTCTTC. This codes for CASGLVLGTGGGEQFF.

The rearrangement uses TRBV5-5 and TRBJ2-7; tentative D call: TRBD2 (5 bases). The germline gives CDR1 SGHKS, CDR2 YYEKEE (reference sequence). CDR3 length equals 16 residues. The V gene lost 2 bases and the J gene lost 5 bases, with 20 bases spanning the gap. The CDR3 coding sequence is TGTGCCAGCAGCTTAAAAGCGTCCCCGGACTTGCACGAGCAGTACTTC. It yields the protein CASSLKASPDLHEQYF.

The rearrangement links TRBV19 to TRBJ2-6; 8 bases are a match to TRBD1. V was pared by 5 bases and J by 1 base, with 7 bases of the junction left unmatched. CDR1 and CDR2 (germline): LNHDA, SQIVND (reference sequence). The CDR3 sequence is 17 residues long. The CDR3 DNA sequence: TGTGCCAGTAGTGTACGGACAGGGAGTTCTGGGGCCAACGTCCTGACTTTC. The encoded protein is CASSVRTGSSGANVLTF. Drawing the rest from reference TRBV19 and TRBJ2-6, the complete variable domain is DGGITQSPKYLFRKEGQNVTLSCEQNLNHDAMYWYRQDPGQGLRLIYYSQIVNDFQKGDIAEGYSVSREKKESFPLTVTSAQKNPTAFYLCASSVRTGSSGANVLTFGAGSRLTVL.

The chain combines TRBV19 with TRBJ2-2; TRBD2 aligns across 13 bases. CDR1 is LNHDA, CDR2 SQIVND, per germline (reference sequence). Germline trimming cut 4 bases from V and 1 base from J; bases unmatched to any gene: 3. The CDR3 spans 17 residues. CDR3 nucleotide sequence: TGTGCCAGTAGTAAAACTAGCGGGGGGGTGAACACCGGGGAGCTGTTTTTT. This translates into CASSKTSGGVNTGELFF.

The V and J genes are TRBV27 and TRBJ2-5; 7 nucleotides match TRBD1. V shed 6 bases, J shed 5 bases, and the junction held 12 bases outside the gene matches. This CDR3 spans 15 amino acids. The germline V gene has CDR1 MNHEY and CDR2 SMNVEV (reference sequence). The CDR3 reads CASSTGTASFETQYF. The CDR3 DNA follows: TGTGCCAGCAGCACCGGGACAGCCTCTTTCGAGACCCAGTACTTC.

A single count supports this clone. The chain links TRBV21-1 to TRBJ1-4; no check of the table's D call, TRBD1, against the DNA was made. TRBV21-1 is a listed pseudogene. The CDR3 consists of 16 residues. In DNA, the CDR3 is TGTGCCAGCAGCAAAGGTGGACAGGGACTGGATGAAAAACTGTTTTTT. Translating gives CASSKGGQGLDEKLFF.

V gene TRBV10-2 combines with J gene TRBJ2-7; weak D call: TRBD2 (6 bases). CDR1 and CDR2 from the germline V gene are WSHSY and SAAADI. V was clipped by 2 bases and J by 0 bases, with 11 bases between them. CDR3 length equals 15 residues. CDR3 protein: CASSEKEGLSYEQYF. As DNA, the CDR3 is TGCGCCAGCAGTGAGAAGGAGGGCCTCTCCTACGAGCAGTACTTC.

This clone appeared a single time. This chain uses TRBV19 with TRBJ2-1; 11 bases are a match to TRBD2. There are 15 residues in the CDR3. The trim removed 4 bases at V and 4 bases at J, leaving 3 bases unmatched. In germline, CDR1 is LNHDA, CDR2 SQIVND (reference sequence). The CDR3 reads CASSTSGGPYNEQFF. CDR3 nucleotides: TGTGCCAGTAGTACTAGCGGGGGGCCGTACAATGAGCAGTTCTTC.

Note on this clone: Distinct nucleotide sequences in the sample also encode this CDR3. The chain combines TRBV5-1 with TRBJ2-1; 7 bases align to TRBD2. The CDR3 runs 15 residues. V lost 2 bases, J lost 0 bases, and 2 bases stayed unmatched. The germline V gene encodes CDR1 SGHRS and CDR2 YFSETQ. The CDR3 coding sequence is TGCGCCAGCAGCTTAGGCGGGAGCTCCTACAATGAGCAGTTCTTC. It yields the protein CASSLGGSSYNEQFF. Full variable domain (missing parts from reference TRBV5-1 and TRBJ2-1): KAGVTQTPRYLIKTRGQQVTLSCSPISGHRSVSWYQQTPGQGLQFLFEYFSETQRNKGNFPGRFSGRQFSNSRSEMNVSTLELGDSALYLCASSLGGSSYNEQFFGPGTRLTVL.

V and J are TRBV30 and TRBJ2-7; 11 nucleotides align to TRBD2. Looked up from germline, CDR1 is GTSNPN and CDR2 is SVGIG (reference sequence). J lost 3 bases, V lost 8 bases, and 3 bases had no gene match. The CDR3 has 12 residues. CDR3: CALGTSGYEQYF. The CDR3 DNA reads TGTGCCCTCGGGACTAGCGGCTACGAGCAGTACTTC.

The chain uses TRBV13 and TRBJ1-2; TRBD1 agrees at 9 bases. Germline V gene data show CDR1 as PRHDT and CDR2 as FYEKMQ (reference sequence). The CDR3 runs to 13 residues. V dropped 5 bases and J dropped 6; count of bases not matched to a gene: 4. CDR3 loop: CASSTGQGDGYTF. For the CDR3, the DNA is TGTGCCAGCAGCACGGGACAGGGAGATGGCTACACCTTC.

The chain is built from TRBV21-1 and TRBJ2-4; the D call TRBD1 from the table was never checked on the DNA. TRBV21-1 is noted as a pseudogene. This CDR3 is 16 amino acids long. The DNA of the CDR3 is TGTGCCAGCAGCAAGGGCAGGGGGTTAGCCAAAAACATTCAGTACTTC. Amino acid sequence: CASSKGRGLAKNIQYF.

CDR3 sequence (DNA): TGTGCCACCAGCAGAGGAGCTACTTATTATGGCTACACCTTC. It encodes CATSRGATYYGYTF. The chain has TRBV15 and TRBJ1-2; D remains unclear. In germline, CDR1 is LNHNV, CDR2 YYDKDF (reference sequence). This CDR3 has 14 amino acids. Trimming cost V 1 base and J 5 bases, with 11 bases left between them.

The J gene is TRBJ2-7, the V gene TRBV4-1; a possible D gene is TRBD1 (6 bases). V lost 3 bases, J lost 4 bases, and 16 bases lay in between. The CDR3 runs 15 residues. CDR1 MGHRA and CDR2 YSYEKL come from the germline V gene. The CDR3 bases are TGCGCCAGCAGCCACCCCGGACAGAAAAAGTACGAGCAGTACTTC. Amino acids: CASSHPGQKKYEQYF.

The chain carries TRBV14 and TRBJ1-2; 7 bases match TRBD1. Germline V gene data show CDR1 as SGHDN and CDR2 as FVKESK. With 3 bases clipped from V and 0 bases from J, the junction kept 7 bases outside the gene matches. The CDR3 consists of 16 residues. CDR3 DNA sequence: TGTGCCAGCAGCCACCCGGGACAGATGACTAACTATGGCTACACCTTC. The encoded protein is CASSHPGQMTNYGYTF.

This chain links TRBV5-1 with TRBJ1-1; 11 bases fit TRBD1. The germline gives CDR1 SGHRS, CDR2 YFSETQ. Trimming cost V 2 bases and J 5 bases; bases outside gene matches: 5. The CDR3 has 15 residues. The CDR3 DNA reads as TGCGCCAGCAGCTTTGTTGGGACAGGGGGGACTGAAGCTTTCTTT. Its translation is CASSFVGTGGTEAFF.

The chain couples TRBV5-4 to TRBJ2-2, with 13 bases fitting TRBD2. The CDR3 is 17 amino acids. V shed 4 bases, J shed 6 bases, and the junction held 9 bases outside the gene matches. Germline CDR1 is SGHNT and CDR2 is YYREEE (reference sequence). The CDR3 DNA reads TGTGCCAGCAGCCCCGGGGGGACTAGCGGGGTCGCCGGGGAGCTGTTTTTT. This encodes CASSPGGTSGVAGELFF.

The chain couples TRBV6-4 to TRBJ1-1, with D perhaps matching TRBD1 (5 bases). V was trimmed by 3 bases and J by 1 base, leaving 9 bases between them. Germline V gives CDR1 MRHNA, CDR2 SNTAGT. The CDR3 sequence is 14 residues long. Here the CDR3 reads CASSEQGANTEAFF. CDR3 DNA sequence: TGTGCCAGCAGTGAACAAGGGGCGAACACTGAAGCTTTCTTT.

J is TRBJ2-7 and V is TRBV12-3 or TRBV12-4; no reliable D call. The CDR3 sequence is 12 residues long. The ends were cut back, 3 bases at V and 5 bases at J, with 8 bases in the middle. Here the CDR3 reads CASSFHPHEQYF. CDR3 DNA: TGTGCCAGCAGTTTTCATCCCCACGAGCAGTACTTC.

J is TRBJ2-7 and V is TRBV20-1; TRBD2 might be the D (6 bases). Germline lookup yields CDR1 DFQATT and CDR2 SNEGSKA (reference sequence). V lost 2 bases, J lost 4 bases, and 6 bases lay in between. The CDR3 consists of 11 residues. CDR3 protein: CSARSGYEQYF. The DNA for the CDR3 is TGCAGTGCTAGAAGCGGGTACGAGCAGTACTTC.

The chain joins TRBV29-1 to TRBJ2-7; D unclear. The V gene lost 4 bases and the J gene lost 3 bases, with 13 bases spanning the gap. The CDR3 has 13 amino acids. The germline V gene encodes CDR1 SQVTM and CDR2 ANQGSEA. CDR3 in amino acids: CSVGGGAGYEQYF. The CDR3 bases are TGCAGCGTTGGAGGCGGTGCTGGCTACGAGCAGTACTTC.

About this clone itself: Its ends do not fully match the called genes, so a read error is possible. This chain joins TRBV19 and TRBJ2-4; 9 bases agree with TRBD2. This CDR3 is built from 12 residues. Germline V CDR1 and CDR2: LNHDA, SQIVND (reference sequence). The CDR3 DNA is TGTGCCAGTAGTATAGGTTCTAGCGGGGCCGACTTC. Its protein product is CASSIGSSGADF.

The V and J genes are TRBV7-3 and TRBJ2-2, with D tentatively TRBD2 (6 bases). Trimming left V 2 bases short and J 4 bases short, with 11 bases between. Germline-derived CDR1 and CDR2 are SGHTA and FQGTGA. The CDR3 is 15 amino acids. CDR3 DNA sequence: TGTGCCAGCAGCTTAGGAGGGCTTAGCACCGGGGAGCTGTTTTTT. Protein: CASSLGGLSTGELFF.

The rearrangement links TRBV27 to TRBJ2-3; possible D gene TRBD2, 6 bases. Germline V gene lookup returns CDR1 MNHEY and CDR2 SMNVEV (reference sequence). The CDR3 sequence is 14 residues long. V lost 3 bases and J lost 2, with 9 bases in between. CDR3 protein: CASSLERATDTQYF. As DNA, the CDR3 is TGTGCCAGCAGTTTGGAGCGGGCCACAGATACGCAGTATTTT.